Listed below are T cell receptor beta chains from one sample, sequenced in a study of T cell repertoires in ileal Crohn's disease. The assay was immunoSEQ multiplex PCR, and TCRdb's table has in-frame clones only and misses some. The repertoire holds around 3,700 clones, with around 80% as singletons. The sample consisted of CD4+ T cells sorted from the ileum. All receptors derive from an adult with Crohn's disease. Each CDR3 is given with its conserved first and last residue. The D gene is left open where the match is weak. For some rows the clone size is stated as once, few or many, or as a class when expanded; others skip it.

clone_size	v_call	d_call	j_call	cdr3_nt	cdr3_aa
.	TRBV6-1	TRBD2	TRBJ2-5	TGTGCCAGCAGTGGCCGAATAGCGGGGGGGGAGACCCAGTACTTC	CASSGRIAGGETQYF
once	TRBV4-1	.	TRBJ1-1	TGCGCCAGCAGCCACCCCGGCCTCGGGACTGAAGCTTTCTTT	CASSHPGLGTEAFF
.	TRBV9	.	TRBJ2-3	TGTGCCAGCAGCACTCGACAGGCTAGCACAGATACGCAGTATTTT	CASSTRQASTDTQYF
.	TRBV9	TRBD2	TRBJ2-3	TGTGCCAGCAGCCCGACGGGGGGACTAATAGATACGCAGTATTTT	CASSPTGGLIDTQYF
.	TRBV27	TRBD1	TRBJ1-2	TGTGCCAGCAGTTTTAGGGGGCTTCATGGCTACACCTTC	CASSFRGLHGYTF
.	TRBV7-9	TRBD1	TRBJ1-2	TGTGCCAGCAGTCCGACAGGGGGCGTAGGCTACACCTTC	CASSPTGGVGYTF
.	TRBV18	TRBD1	TRBJ2-7	TGTGCCAGCTCACCCTTTATCGGACAGGGGGCGGTCGAGCAGTACTTC	CASSPFIGQGAVEQYF
few	TRBV5-8	.	TRBJ1-2	TGTGCCAGCAGCTTACGGTGGTCGGACTATGGCTACACCTTC	CASSLRWSDYGYTF
.	TRBV11-3	TRBD2	TRBJ2-7	TGTGCCAGCAGCCGGACTAGCCTTGGGGAGCAGTACTTC	CASSRTSLGEQYF
.	TRBV11-2	TRBD1	TRBJ1-4	TGTGCCAGCAGCTTGGGACAGGGGGATGAAAAACTGTTTTTT	CASSLGQGDEKLFF
.	TRBV2	TRBD2	TRBJ2-7	TGTGCCAGCAGTAGAACTAGCGGGGCTTACGAGCAGTACTTC	CASSRTSGAYEQYF
.	TRBV6-1	.	TRBJ1-6	TGTGCCAGCGGGGGGGAGGGGCACTATAATTCACCCCTCCACTTT	CASGGEGHYNSPLHF
.	TRBV30	TRBD1	TRBJ2-5	TGTGCCTGGAGTGGGGACAGGGGGGGAGAGACCCAGTACTTC	CAWSGDRGGETQYF
few	TRBV4-2	.	TRBJ1-1	TGTGCCAGCAGCCAAGATTTCCAGGGTGTTAACACTGAAGCTTTCTTT	CASSQDFQGVNTEAFF
large	TRBV19	TRBD1	TRBJ2-7	TGTGCCAGTAGCCACCGGGACAGGCTCTACGAGCAGTACTTC	CASSHRDRLYEQYF
.	TRBV14	.	TRBJ1-2	TGTGCCAGCAGCCAAGCGGGTCCCTATGGCTACACCTTC	CASSQAGPYGYTF
once	TRBV11-2	TRBD1	TRBJ1-1	TGTGCCAGCAGCTTAGGAGGGACAGGGAATGACGCTTTCTTT	CASSLGGTGNDAFF